The next 20 T cell receptor beta chains were all read from a single sample in a study of spatial heterogeneity in lung cancer. Specified time point: blood at routine non-recurrence follow-up after resection. Whole RNA, which was extracted from tumor, nontumor lung tissue or frozen PBMC, was sequenced without any cell sorting. TCRdb re-analysed the 5' RACE reads in MiXCR, keeping a single row per CDR3 protein. Here the sample spans approximately 56,000 distinct CDR3 sequences, roughly 8.1% being singletons. The sample consisted of PBMCs, taken at follow-up. These receptors came from a female donor with early-stage non-small cell lung cancer.

This clonotype came up many times. The genes are TRBV4-1 and TRBJ2-2, with TRBD2 matching 15 bases. Germline CDR1 MGHRA, CDR2 YSYEKL. V shed 4 bases and J 7 bases; nucleotides not matched to a gene: 7. This CDR3 contains 17 residues. CDR3: CASSLRTSGGAVGELFF. Here the CDR3 DNA reads TGCGCCAGCAGCCTCCGGACTAGCGGGGGGGCCGTCGGGGAGCTGTTTTTT.

This clonotype was seen a handful of times. This chain connects TRBV5-5 to TRBJ2-5; D is perhaps TRBD1 or TRBD2 (5 bases each). Germline V lookup: CDR1 SGHKS, CDR2 YYEKEE (reference sequence). The CDR3 contains 14 residues. Trimming took 4 bases from V and 4 from J, leaving 14 bases between them. Here the CDR3 DNA reads TGTGCCAGCAGCGAGGGGCCACTAGGAGAGACCCAGTACTTC. Its translation is CASSEGPLGETQYF.

The V and J genes are TRBV7-9 and TRBJ1-1; D may be TRBD1 (6 bases). Germline assignment: CDR1 SEHNR and CDR2 FQNEAQ (reference sequence). The CDR3 length is 15 residues. V shed 5 bases and J shed 2 bases, with 15 bases lying between them. This CDR3 is CASSTSDRPNTEAFF. CDR3 nucleotides: TGTGCCAGCAGCACGTCGGACAGACCTAACACTGAAGCTTTCTTT.

This clonotype was picked up a small number of times. The gene calls are TRBV9 and TRBJ1-1; TRBD1 matches 10 bases. This CDR3 has 16 residues. Germline CDR1 SGDLS, CDR2 YYNGEE. The trim removed 0 bases at V and 7 bases at J, leaving 9 bases unmatched. This CDR3 is CASSVGQGARAGEAFF. The DNA for the CDR3 is TGTGCCAGCAGCGTAGGACAGGGGGCGCGGGCTGGTGAAGCTTTCTTT.

This clonotype was recorded only once. A much larger clone lies a single base off, so this may be a read error. J is TRBJ2-3 and V is TRBV5-1, with D tentatively TRBD1 or TRBD2 (5 bases each). Germline assignment: CDR1 SGHRS and CDR2 YFSETQ. Trimming stripped 5 bases from V and 1 base from J, with 11 bases between. The CDR3 is 14 residues long. CDR3 loop: CASSGGGGTDTQYF. The CDR3 region has the DNA TGCGCCAGCAGTGGGGGTGGCGGCACAGATACGCAGTATTTT.

This clonotype was observed once. This chain uses TRBV5-4 with TRBJ2-7; 9 positions agree with TRBD1. The CDR3 totals 13 residues. Germline V gene lookup returns CDR1 SGHNT and CDR2 YYREEE (reference sequence). The trim removed 5 bases at V and 5 bases at J, leaving 5 bases unmatched. The CDR3 nucleotides are TGTGCCAGCAGTTGGGGACAGGGAGACGAGCAGTACTTC. This translates into CASSWGQGDEQYF.

This clonotype was observed at least ten times. The chain couples TRBV10-2 to TRBJ2-5, with 8 bases identical to TRBD2. Germline CDR1 is WSHSY and CDR2 is SAAADI. After removal of 8 bases from V and 5 bases from J, the junction contained 16 bases not matched to a gene. The CDR3 consists of 16 residues. The CDR3 region is CASQGSGGAKWETQYF. CDR3 nucleotides: TGCGCCAGCCAGGGAAGCGGGGGAGCTAAATGGGAGACCCAGTACTTC.

CDR3 region: CASSQGLVNSPLHF. The CDR3 DNA reads TGTGCCAGCAGCCAAGGACTGGTCAATTCACCCCTCCACTTT. This rearrangement joins TRBV7-3 to TRBJ1-6; D is unclear. This CDR3 has 14 amino acids. V was clipped by 5 bases and J by 7 bases, with 12 bases between them. Germline CDR1 is SGHTA and CDR2 is FQGTGA.

Many counts were recorded for this clonotype. The chain recombines TRBV11-2 with TRBJ2-5, with 12 bases identical to TRBD2. CDR1 SGHAT and CDR2 FQNNGV come from the germline V gene. CDR3 length: 16 amino acids. Trimming removed 0 bases from V and 6 bases from J; junction bases left unmatched: 5. The CDR3 bases are TGTGCCAGCAGCTTAGATCTAGCGGGGGGGCAGAAGACCCAGTACTTC. It yields the protein CASSLDLAGGQKTQYF.

The gene calls are TRBV10-3 and TRBJ2-3, with 8 bases aligning to TRBD1. Unmatched junction bases numbered 6, after V lost 2 bases and J lost 5 bases. The germline gives CDR1 ENHRY, CDR2 SYGVKD. The CDR3 runs 15 residues. The CDR3 nucleotides read TGTGCCATCAGTGAGAGCCAGGGGGCAGGAGATACGCAGTATTTT. Its protein product is CAISESQGAGDTQYF.

This clonotype was picked up many times. The chain carries TRBV7-8 and TRBJ2-5, with TRBD1 matching over 7 bases. CDR1 SGHVS and CDR2 FQNEAQ come from the germline V gene. The J segment lost 7 bases and the V segment lost 5 bases, leaving 13 bases of the junction unmatched. The CDR3 sequence is 15 residues long. CDR3 amino acids: CASSGETGLLLTQYF. For the CDR3, the DNA is TGTGCCAGCAGCGGGGAGACAGGGCTTTTGTTGACCCAGTACTTC.

V gene TRBV5-5 combines with J gene TRBJ1-4; D is unresolved. The CDR3 has 15 residues. V was cut by 0 bases and J by 7 bases, with 13 bases left in between. Germline CDR1 is SGHKS and CDR2 is YYEKEE (reference sequence). CDR3 protein: CASSLDGQAGEKLFF. CDR3 sequence (DNA): TGTGCCAGCAGCTTGGACGGGCAGGCGGGTGAAAAACTGTTTTTT.

This clonotype was recorded a few times. The chain combines TRBV25-1 with TRBJ2-1; TRBD2 matches at 7 bases. V shed 4 bases and J 0 bases; nucleotides not matched to a gene: 3. This CDR3 region has 15 residues. In germline, CDR1 is MGHDK, CDR2 SYGVNS. The CDR3 sequence: CASSGGSFSYNEQFF. In DNA, the CDR3 is TGTGCCAGCAGTGGCGGGAGCTTCTCCTACAATGAGCAGTTCTTC.

Only a few counts were recorded for this clonotype. The chain is built from TRBV5-1 and TRBJ1-2; D unclear. CDR3 length: 15 amino acids. The germline V gene encodes CDR1 SGHRS and CDR2 YFSETQ. The ends were cut back, 0 bases at V and 2 bases at J, with 11 bases in the middle. The CDR3 DNA follows: TGCGCCAGCAGCTTGGGTCCGACCAGGAACTATGGCTACACCTTC. This translates into CASSLGPTRNYGYTF.

There are many counts of this clonotype. CDR3 protein: CASRSQGGNTEAFF. CDR3 sequence (DNA): TGCGCCAGCAGATCTCAGGGGGGGAACACTGAAGCTTTCTTT. This chain uses TRBV10-2 with TRBJ1-1; 7 positions agree with TRBD1. Germline V CDR1 and CDR2: WSHSY, SAAADI. V shed 6 bases, J shed 1 base, and the junction held 5 bases outside the gene matches. The CDR3 runs to 14 residues.

The chain combines TRBV5-1 with TRBJ2-1; D gene uncertain. The germline CDR1 and CDR2 sequences are SGHRS and YFSETQ. Trimming took off 0 bases at V and 7 bases at J, with 17 bases between the two ends. The CDR3 consists of 16 residues. The CDR3 DNA follows: TGCGCCAGCAGCTTGGTTGGCCTCCCGGGCTGGAATGAGCAGTTCTTC. Its protein is CASSLVGLPGWNEQFF.

The chain has TRBV6-4 and TRBJ2-1; 9 bases line up with TRBD2. CDR1 and CDR2 from the germline V gene are MRHNA and SNTAGT. J gave up 9 bases and V 2 bases, and 8 bases lay outside the gene matches. CDR3 length equals 15 residues. CDR3 protein: CASSDEMTSGGEQFF. CDR3 in DNA: TGTGCCAGCAGTGACGAGATGACTAGCGGCGGTGAGCAGTTCTTC.

This clonotype was seen more than once but under ten times. The rearrangement links TRBV5-8 to TRBJ1-5, with a weak D call TRBD1 (5 bases). Germline V gene sequence: CDR1 SGHTS, CDR2 YDEGEE. V was pared by 0 bases and J by 9 bases, with 10 bases between. This CDR3 comprises 13 residues. The CDR3 coding sequence is TGTGCCAGCAGCTTGGACAGGAAGACGCCCCAGCATTTT. Its translation is CASSLDRKTPQHF.

This clonotype was recorded many times. The chain couples TRBV3-1 to TRBJ1-3, with a tentative D call TRBD1 (5 bases). This CDR3 is built from 14 residues. The germline CDR1 and CDR2 sequences are LGHDT and YNNKEL (reference sequence). Between the trimmed V and J ends, which lost 5 bases and 7 bases, there was a span of 15 bases. The CDR3 coding sequence is TGTGCCAGCAGCTCCGGACACGGGGCGAACACCATATATTTT. This translates into CASSSGHGANTIYF.

The chain couples TRBV7-2 to TRBJ2-3; 9 nucleotides align to TRBD2. V lost 5 bases and J lost 4; bases outside the gene matches: 10. Germline CDR1 and CDR2: SGHTA and FQGNSA. CDR3 length: 16 residues. This chain's CDR3 is CASSLSLSGGADTQYF. Here the CDR3 DNA reads TGTGCCAGCAGCCTGTCCCTTAGCGGGGGCGCAGATACGCAGTATTTT.